Below, 32 T cell receptor beta chains from the same sample are listed, as sequenced in a study of blood T cell repertoires in COVID-19. Method: immunoSEQ multiplex PCR; TCRdb's copy keeps in-frame clones and lacks some. The table lists about 40,000 clones, approximately 79% of them singletons. Specimen: peripheral blood. The receptors were gathered from a woman of 80 years or more with acute or convalescent COVID-19.

This clone was observed a single time. The rearrangement uses TRBV18 and TRBJ1-5, with D possibly TRBD1 on 5 matching bases. This CDR3 has 15 residues. The germline V gene encodes CDR1 KGHSH and CDR2 LQKENI. V lost 8 bases and J 0 bases, leaving 14 bases between the germline ends. CDR3 protein: CASTPGKDSNQPQHF. The DNA of the CDR3 is TGTGCCAGCACTCCAGGGAAAGATAGCAATCAGCCCCAGCATTTT.

The V and J genes are TRBV28 and TRBJ1-4; 7 nucleotides align to TRBD1. V gave up 11 bases and J gave up 5 bases; unmatched junction bases: 8. The CDR3 spans 13 residues. The germline gives CDR1 MDHEN, CDR2 SYDVKM. DNA for the CDR3: TGTGCCGTAAGACAGGGTTTCAATGAAAAACTGTTTTTT. Encoded protein: CAVRQGFNEKLFF.

The V call is TRBV2, the J call TRBJ2-2; tentatively, D is TRBD1 (5 bases). Trimming left V 10 bases short and J 5 bases short, with 8 bases between. Germline-derived CDR1 and CDR2 are SNHLY and FYNNEI. This CDR3 is 11 amino acids long. CDR3 region: CATQGTGELFF. In nucleotides, the CDR3 is TGTGCCACTCAGGGTACCGGGGAGCTGTTTTTT.

The chain joins TRBV7-9 to TRBJ1-1, with 9 nucleotides matching TRBD1. The CDR3 is made up of 13 amino acids. CDR1 is SEHNR, CDR2 FQNEAQ, per germline (reference sequence). After removal of 5 bases from V and 4 bases from J, the junction contained 2 bases not matched to a gene. This CDR3 is CASSRQGVTEAFF. The CDR3 region has the DNA TGTGCCAGCAGCCGACAGGGGGTCACTGAAGCTTTCTTT.

The V and J genes are TRBV7-2 and TRBJ1-2, with TRBD1 identical over 7 bases. This CDR3 spans 14 amino acids. The V and J ends lost 0 bases and 4 bases, in that order; junction bases with no gene match: 2. The germline V gene encodes CDR1 SGHTA and CDR2 FQGNSA. CDR3 nucleotides: TGTGCCAGCAGCTTAGCCGGGACAGCCTATGGCTACACCTTC. Protein: CASSLAGTAYGYTF.

This clone was seen more than once but under ten times. J is TRBJ2-2 and V is TRBV3-1 (or the pseudogene TRBV3-2); D is unresolved. Per germline, CDR1 LGHDT and CDR2 YNNKEL (reference sequence). Between the trimmed V and J ends, which lost 4 bases and 7 bases, there was a span of 4 bases. CDR3 length: 11 amino acids. The DNA for the CDR3 is TGTGCCAGCAGCCTATACGGGGAGCTGTTTTTT. Protein sequence: CASSLYGELFF.

The gene calls are TRBV2 and TRBJ1-1; 9 bases line up with TRBD1. Trimming removed 8 bases from V and 0 bases from J; junction bases left unmatched: 4. Germline CDR1 is SNHLY and CDR2 is FYNNEI. The CDR3 has 14 residues. CDR3 loop: CASHRTGVNTEAFF. DNA for the CDR3: TGTGCCAGCCACCGGACAGGGGTGAACACTGAAGCTTTCTTT.

The CDR3 DNA reads as TGCAGCGTTCGTACGGTCGTCACTGAAGCTTTCTTT. This codes for CSVRTVVTEAFF. The chain joins TRBV29-1 to TRBJ1-1; D gene unclear. V lost 5 bases, J lost 4 bases, and 11 bases lay in between. The germline V gene encodes CDR1 SQVTM and CDR2 ANQGSEA. The CDR3 totals 12 residues.

The genes are TRBV13 and TRBJ2-1; D possibly corresponds to TRBD2 (6 bases). This CDR3 is 15 amino acids long. Looked up from germline, CDR1 is PRHDT and CDR2 is FYEKMQ (reference sequence). V was cut by 2 bases and J by 3 bases, with 11 bases left in between. The CDR3 is CASSLKTGDYNEQFF. The CDR3 nucleotides read TGTGCCAGCAGCTTAAAAACGGGAGACTACAATGAGCAGTTCTTC.

The gene calls are TRBV4-1 and TRBJ1-1; D is ambiguous. Germline values: CDR1 MGHRA, CDR2 YSYEKL. The CDR3 length is 14 residues. The V and J ends lost 1 base and 1 base respectively, with 7 bases between them. In DNA, the CDR3 is TGCGCCAGCAGCCAAGGGCGGGGGAACACTGAAGCTTTCTTT. It codes for CASSQGRGNTEAFF.

The CDR3 DNA follows: TGTGCCAGCAGTTACCTCACCGGGACAGGGGGAAACTATGGCTACACCTTC. Its protein product is CASSYLTGTGGNYGYTF. V and J are TRBV27 and TRBJ1-2; 11 bases fit TRBD1. CDR1 is MNHEY and CDR2 is SMNVEV in the germline V gene (reference sequence). CDR3 size: 17 residues. V was pared by 4 bases and J by 2 bases, with 9 bases of the junction left unmatched.

This clone appeared a few times. The gene calls are TRBV28 and TRBJ1-2; D perhaps matches TRBD1 (5 bases). V gave up 5 bases and J gave up 4 bases, with 11 bases separating them. The CDR3 extends over 13 amino acids. Germline V gene lookup returns CDR1 MDHEN and CDR2 SYDVKM. The CDR3 here is CASSPPGGYGYTF. In DNA form, the CDR3 reads TGTGCCAGCAGTCCCCCGGGGGGCTATGGCTACACCTTC.

The rearrangement uses TRBV2 and TRBJ1-2; D is unresolved. V lost 7 bases and J 0 bases, leaving 9 bases between the germline ends. Germline CDR1 is SNHLY and CDR2 is FYNNEI. This CDR3 contains 13 residues. The CDR3 DNA reads as TGTGCCAGCAATCGGGAATCTAACTATGGCTACACCTTC. Translation: CASNRESNYGYTF.

The rearrangement links TRBV7-9 to TRBJ2-7; D is ambiguous. This CDR3 contains 13 residues. V lost 5 bases and J lost 0, with 8 bases in between. CDR1 is SEHNR, CDR2 FQNEAQ, per germline (reference sequence). The CDR3 reads CASSTLGSYEQYF. As DNA, the CDR3 is TGTGCCAGCAGCACCCTCGGCTCCTACGAGCAGTACTTC. The entire variable domain, with the rest obtained from reference TRBV7-9 and TRBJ2-7, is as follows: DTGVSQNPRHKITKRGQNVTFRCDPISEHNRLYWYRQTLGQGPEFLTYFQNEAQLEKSRLLSDRFSAERPKGSFSTLEIQRTEQGDSAMYLCASSTLGSYEQYFGPGTRLTVT.

This clone has only a few counts. The chain links TRBV29-1 to TRBJ2-5; 9 nucleotides agree with TRBD1. CDR3 length: 14 amino acids. In germline, CDR1 is SQVTM, CDR2 ANQGSEA. V trimming: 6 bases; J trimming: 5 bases; junction bases outside the gene matches: 10. The CDR3 sequence: CSVQGQGVVETQYF. The CDR3 DNA reads TGCAGCGTCCAGGGACAGGGTGTAGTGGAGACCCAGTACTTC.

The chain joins TRBV28 to TRBJ1-2; TRBD1 agrees at 7 bases. Per the germline V gene, CDR1 is MDHEN and CDR2 is SYDVKM. The ends lost 7 bases at V and 5 bases at J; junction bases unmatched: 7. The CDR3 runs 13 residues. The CDR3 coding sequence is TGTGCCAGCAACATAGGACAGGTTTATGGCTACACCTTC. Residues: CASNIGQVYGYTF.

The J gene is TRBJ1-2, the V gene TRBV27, with 10 bases matching TRBD1. The CDR3 totals 19 residues. The V and J ends lost 3 bases and 4 bases, in that order; junction bases with no gene match: 17. Germline V lookup: CDR1 MNHEY, CDR2 SMNVEV (reference sequence). The CDR3: CASSFLGNAPGQGTYGYTF. CDR3 bases: TGTGCCAGCAGTTTCTTGGGGAATGCGCCGGGACAGGGGACCTATGGCTACACCTTC.

The chain carries TRBV6-5 and TRBJ2-1; D gene uncertain. This CDR3 spans 13 amino acids. The germline gives CDR1 MNHEY, CDR2 SVGAGI. Trimming shortened V by 6 bases and J by 0 bases, and 6 bases separated the two germline ends. In DNA, the CDR3 is TGTGCCAGCAGGAGATCCTCCTACAATGAGCAGTTCTTC. It codes for CASRRSSYNEQFF.

This clone was seen ten or more times. The chain recombines TRBV12-5 with TRBJ2-5; weak D call: TRBD1 (6 bases). CDR3 length: 15 amino acids. Trimming shortened V by 6 bases and J by 4 bases, and 18 bases separated the two germline ends. In germline, CDR1 is LGHNT, CDR2 FRNRAP. Here the CDR3 reads CASGPGQWGGETQYF. CDR3 in DNA: TGTGCTAGTGGCCCTGGACAGTGGGGCGGAGAGACCCAGTACTTC.

The chain has TRBV19 and TRBJ1-2; a weak D match, TRBD1 (6 bases). V lost 4 bases to trimming and J lost 6 bases, with 12 bases between them. This CDR3 has 13 amino acids. Germline values: CDR1 LNHDA, CDR2 SQIVND (reference sequence). The DNA of the CDR3 is TGTGCCAGTAGTACCACCAGGGGCAATGGCTACACCTTC. This gives the protein CASSTTRGNGYTF.

The sample holds a few counts of this clone. The chain uses TRBV29-1 and TRBJ1-6; perhaps TRBD1 as D (5 bases). Germline-derived CDR1 and CDR2 are SQVTM and ANQGSEA. V lost 3 bases to trimming and J lost 14 bases, with 11 bases between them. The CDR3 is 11 residues long. The CDR3 here is CSVDSGGSLHF. The CDR3 DNA sequence: TGCAGCGTTGATTCCGGGGGTTCCCTCCACTTT. Drawing the rest from reference TRBV29-1 and TRBJ1-6, the complete variable domain is SAVISQKPSRDICQRGTSLTIQCQVDSQVTMMFWYRQQPGQSLTLIATANQGSEATYESGFVIDKFPISRPNLTFSTLTVSNMSPEDSSIYLCSVDSGGSLHFGNGTRLTVT.

Worth noting for this clone: Distinct nucleotide sequences in the sample also encode this CDR3. The DNA of the CDR3 is TGTGCCAGCAGCTTCCCGGGACAGGGGACCTACGAGCAGTACTTC. Its protein is CASSFPGQGTYEQYF. This chain connects TRBV7-9 to TRBJ2-7, with 10 bases fitting TRBD1. The J segment lost 2 bases and the V segment lost 3 bases, leaving 4 bases of the junction unmatched. The CDR3 spans 15 residues. Looked up from germline, CDR1 is SEHNR and CDR2 is FQNEAQ (reference sequence).

This clone was seen a handful of times. The genes are TRBV20-1 and TRBJ1-1, with no clear D. This CDR3 comprises 11 residues. Germline loops: CDR1 DFQATT, CDR2 SNEGSKA (reference sequence). Trimming shortened V by 5 bases and J by 1 base, and 5 bases separated the two germline ends. The CDR3: CSAPWNTEAFF. Here the CDR3 DNA reads TGCAGTGCTCCTTGGAACACTGAAGCTTTCTTT.

The chain combines TRBV11-2 with TRBJ2-7; 11 nucleotides agree with TRBD1. V lost 4 bases to trimming and J lost 2 bases; unmatched junction nucleotides: 4. Germline V gene sequence: CDR1 SGHAT, CDR2 FQNNGV. The CDR3 is made up of 15 amino acids. CDR3 amino acids: CASSWGQGVTYEQYF. The CDR3 coding sequence is TGTGCCAGCAGCTGGGGACAGGGGGTCACCTACGAGCAGTACTTC.

This clone was seen a single time. The rearrangement joins TRBV10-2 to TRBJ2-7; D is perhaps TRBD1 (5 bases). Germline CDR1 reads WSHSY; CDR2 reads SAAADI. The V gene lost 7 bases and the J gene lost 6 bases, with 10 bases spanning the gap. CDR3 size: 11 residues. The CDR3 sequence: CASTNTGEQYF. CDR3 sequence (DNA): TGCGCCAGCACCAATACAGGCGAGCAGTACTTC.

Remarks on this clone: Other DNA sequences of this sample code for an identical CDR3. The rearrangement links TRBV18 to TRBJ1-1; 11 positions match TRBD1. The CDR3 is 14 amino acids. CDR1 is KGHSH and CDR2 is LQKENI in the germline V gene. Trimming cost V 4 bases and J 5 bases; bases outside gene matches: 3. CDR3 in DNA: TGTGCCAGCTCACTCGGGACAGGGGGAACTGAAGCTTTCTTT. It translates to CASSLGTGGTEAFF.

DNA of the CDR3: TGTGCCAGCACCGGGACAAGGCTCAGCGAGCAGTACTTC. Protein: CASTGTRLSEQYF. The gene calls are TRBV12-3 or TRBV12-4 and TRBJ2-7; the D gene is possibly TRBD1 (6 bases). V was clipped by 7 bases and J by 6 bases, with 16 bases between them. CDR3 length: 13 residues.

The chain combines TRBV9 with TRBJ2-5; possibly TRBD2 for D (6 bases). This CDR3 contains 15 residues. Germline CDR1 SGDLS, CDR2 YYNGEE. V was pared by 0 bases and J by 5 bases, with 14 bases between. CDR3 in amino acids: CASSVGTTLGETQYF. The CDR3 nucleotides are TGTGCCAGCAGCGTAGGGACTACTCTCGGGGAGACCCAGTACTTC.

The chain recombines TRBV28 with TRBJ1-1; TRBD1 agrees at 7 bases. CDR1 and CDR2 from the germline V gene are MDHEN and SYDVKM. The V gene end was trimmed by 6 bases and the J gene end by 4 bases; junction bases not matched to a gene: 5. This CDR3 is built from 13 residues. CDR3 in DNA: TGTGCCAGCAGGGGACAGTGGGGCACTGAAGCTTTCTTT. It encodes CASRGQWGTEAFF. Drawing the rest from reference TRBV28 and TRBJ1-1, the complete variable domain is DVKVTQSSRYLVKRTGEKVFLECVQDMDHENMFWYRQDPGLGLRLIYFSYDVKMKEKGDIPEGYSVSREKKERFSLILESASTNQTSMYLCASRGQWGTEAFFGQGTRLTVV.

This clone was seen only a few times. This chain joins TRBV9 and TRBJ1-1; possibly TRBD1 for D (6 bases). With 4 bases removed from V and 0 bases from J, the gap between germline ends came to 10 bases. Per the germline V gene, CDR1 is SGDLS and CDR2 is YYNGEE. This CDR3 region has 14 residues. The CDR3 here is CASSLQGLNTEAFF. As DNA, the CDR3 is TGTGCCAGCAGCCTACAGGGACTGAACACTGAAGCTTTCTTT.

The chain uses TRBV18 and TRBJ1-1, with D unclear. The CDR3 sequence is 12 residues long. Trimming pared 5 bases from V and 2 bases from J, leaving 6 bases between. CDR1 KGHSH and CDR2 LQKENI come from the germline V gene. CDR3 loop: CASSAVNTEAFF. As DNA, the CDR3 is TGTGCCAGCTCAGCAGTAAACACTGAAGCTTTCTTT.

The chain carries TRBV27 and TRBJ1-2, with a tentative D call TRBD1 (5 bases). Germline CDR1 reads MNHEY; CDR2 reads SMNVEV (reference sequence). The CDR3 loop spans 16 amino acids. With 2 bases removed from V and 4 bases from J, the gap between germline ends came to 17 bases. The CDR3 loop reads CASSLGSSAGFYGYTF. DNA of the CDR3: TGTGCCAGCAGTTTAGGTTCGAGCGCAGGGTTCTATGGCTACACCTTC.